What follows are 6 T cell receptor beta chains derived from one specimen sequenced in a study of spatial heterogeneity in lung cancer (dated by TCRdb to between 2018 and 2020). The time point label, as the study defines it: sample taken at primary tumor resection. Whole RNA extracted from tumor and nontumor lung tissue, or from cryopreserved PBMC samples, was used for TCR sequencing without cell sorting. The library was generated by 5' RACE. The instrument given in TCRdb is NextSeq 500. The raw public reads went through TCRdb reprocessing: fastp at Q25, MiXCR clone calling, in-frame beta chains kept. One record per CDR3 amino acid sequence lists the most common genes and DNA. The sample data list around 87,000 distinct CDR3 sequences, and around 12% of these were observed just once. Under 50% of the sample lies in the top ten. This specimen was PBMCs, taken at surgery. The source is a male donor with early-stage non-small cell lung cancer.

The gene calls are TRBV6-5 and TRBJ1-1, with 8 bases lining up with TRBD1. The CDR3 sequence is 12 residues long. Losses at the gene ends were 5 bases for V and 6 bases for J; bases not matched to a gene: 2. Germline lookup yields CDR1 MNHEY and CDR2 SVGAGI. The CDR3 coding sequence is TGTGCCAGCAGTCAGACAGGGGCTGAAGCTTTCTTT. Translating it yields CASSQTGAEAFF.

There are many counts of this clonotype. J is TRBJ2-2 and V is TRBV24-1; no reliable D call. Germline values: CDR1 KGHDR, CDR2 SFDVKD. The V end was cut by 1 base, the J end by 8 bases, with 13 bases between. The length of the CDR3 is 15 residues. In DNA, the CDR3 is TGTGCCACCAGTGATTTTCGGACCCCAGGAGGGGAGCTGTTTTTT. Residues: CATSDFRTPGGELFF.

This clonotype was seen only a few times. V is TRBV27 and J is TRBJ1-5; D not certain. This CDR3 is built from 16 residues. Germline-derived CDR1 and CDR2 are MNHEY and SMNVEV (reference sequence). Between the trimmed V and J ends, which lost 2 bases and 0 bases, there was a span of 11 bases. CDR3 amino acids: CASSLTPVHSNQPQHF. The CDR3 DNA sequence: TGTGCCAGCAGTTTAACACCCGTGCATAGCAATCAGCCCCAGCATTTT.

There are many counts of this clonotype. The chain links TRBV7-2 to TRBJ2-1, with 10 bases matching TRBD2. Germline lookup yields CDR1 SGHTA and CDR2 FQGNSA. V gave up 0 bases and J gave up 4 bases; unmatched junction bases: 6. The CDR3 has 17 amino acids. The DNA for the CDR3 is TGTGCCAGCAGCTTAGCGGTTTCTAGCGGGGGTTACAATGAGCAGTTCTTC. It is translated as CASSLAVSSGGYNEQFF.

This clonotype came up many times. The chain carries TRBV10-3 and TRBJ2-3; 14 nucleotides line up with TRBD2. This CDR3 spans 12 amino acids. Losses at the gene ends were 8 bases for V and 8 bases for J; bases not matched to a gene: 0. Germline CDR1 is ENHRY and CDR2 is SYGVKD. In DNA, the CDR3 is TGTGCCATCGGGACTAGCGGGAGTACGCAGTATTTT. It is translated as CAIGTSGSTQYF.

The chain links TRBV30 to TRBJ1-2; D may be TRBD1 (6 bases). CDR3 length: 10 residues. CDR1 GTSNPN and CDR2 SVGIG come from the germline V gene (reference sequence). Trimming shortened V by 8 bases and J by 6 bases, and 10 bases separated the two germline ends. The CDR3 coding sequence is TGTGCCGGAAGGGGGGATGGCTACACCTTC. The encoded protein is CAGRGDGYTF.